What follows are 20 T cell receptor beta chains derived from one specimen sequenced in a study of blood T cells in healthy people across ages. It was with a sample-barcoded 5' primer and a J-beta primer mix that a second PCR of roughly 6 to 12 cycles was run. Each CDR3 protein gets one entry after TCRdb re-called the 5' RACE reads with MiXCR. This table has about 1.8 million distinct CDR3 sequences, about 50% appearing once. Sequencing input: blood. The receptors originated from a woman in her forties in good health.

This chain links TRBV12-3 or TRBV12-4 with TRBJ1-1; 9 nucleotides align to TRBD1. The length of the CDR3 is 14 residues. With 5 bases clipped from V and 0 bases from J, the junction kept 1 base outside the gene matches. The CDR3 loop is CASSTGGMNTEAFF. CDR3 DNA sequence: TGTGCCAGCAGTACAGGGGGCATGAACACTGAAGCTTTCTTT.

This chain connects TRBV27 to TRBJ2-1; D might be TRBD1 or TRBD2, each matching 5 bases. V lost 10 bases and J 10 bases, leaving 20 bases between the germline ends. The CDR3 length is 13 residues. Germline CDR1 and CDR2: MNHEY and SMNVEV (reference sequence). For the CDR3, the DNA is TGTGCCACCCGGGGCCGGGGCCCAGTGGAGCAGTTCTTC. It yields the protein CATRGRGPVEQFF.

This clonotype was seen a handful of times. V usage is TRBV4-3 and J usage is TRBJ2-3, with TRBD1 identical over 10 bases. Germline trimming cut 3 bases from V and 1 base from J; bases unmatched to any gene: 13. Germline CDR1 LGHNA, CDR2 YSLEER. The CDR3 contains 19 residues. Here the CDR3 DNA reads TGCGCCAGCAGCCACACACCGGGACAGGGGACGAGGCGCACAGATACGCAGTATTTT. This codes for CASSHTPGQGTRRTDTQYF.

This clonotype has only a few counts. This sequence joins TRBV5-1 and TRBJ2-1; D not resolved. This CDR3 has 15 amino acids. CDR1 is SGHRS, CDR2 YFSETQ, per germline. V was cut by 3 bases and J by 0 bases, with 10 bases left in between. Here the CDR3 reads CASSSDHPSYNEQFF. Here the CDR3 DNA reads TGCGCCAGCAGCTCGGACCATCCCTCCTACAATGAGCAGTTCTTC.

The V and J genes are TRBV25-1 and TRBJ2-3; the match to TRBD2 covers 12 bases. Trimming took 8 bases from V and 2 from J; bases not matched to a gene: 8. Germline V gene lookup returns CDR1 MGHDK and CDR2 SYGVNS. CDR3 length: 16 residues. CDR3 in amino acids: CASAATSGGPTDTQYF. DNA for the CDR3: TGTGCCAGCGCCGCGACTAGCGGGGGCCCCACAGATACGCAGTATTTT.

This clonotype appeared a few times. DNA of the CDR3: TGTGCCATCAGCGAGGGCGGGGAGGACTACGAGCAGTACTTC. This gives the protein CAISEGGEDYEQYF. This rearrangement joins TRBV10-3 to TRBJ2-7; perhaps TRBD2 as D (6 bases). V was shortened by 6 bases and J by 3 bases, with 15 bases between the two germline ends. The germline V gene has CDR1 ENHRY and CDR2 SYGVKD. The CDR3 contains 14 residues.

About this clonotype itself: The junction differs from germline at one of its ends, possibly a read error. The rearrangement uses TRBV6-6 and TRBJ1-6; D not resolved. The CDR3 sequence is 15 residues long. Looked up from germline, CDR1 is MNHNY and CDR2 is SVGAGI (reference sequence). CDR3 in DNA: TGTGCCGGCAGTTACATCTCCTGGGAGAATTCACCCCTCCACTTT. Its protein product is CAGSYISWENSPLHF.

The rearrangement links TRBV27 to TRBJ1-2; D remains ambiguous. V was cut by 5 bases and J by 4 bases, with 14 bases left in between. Germline CDR1 and CDR2: MNHEY and SMNVEV (reference sequence). This CDR3 is 14 amino acids long. DNA of the CDR3: TGTGCCAGCAGTCCGGCCGGTTCTTTCTATGGCTACACCTTC. It is translated as CASSPAGSFYGYTF.

This clonotype has a handful of counts. The rearrangement joins TRBV7-2 to TRBJ1-4; D is ambiguous. V lost 1 base to trimming and J lost 4 bases, with 10 bases between them. The germline V gene has CDR1 SGHTA and CDR2 FQGNSA. This CDR3 comprises 15 residues. CDR3 DNA sequence: TGTGCCAGCAGCTTAGGGGCAGCTTATAATGAAAAACTGTTTTTT. Translated: CASSLGAAYNEKLFF. The full variable domain, in which reference TRBV7-2 and TRBJ1-4 provide the parts outside the CDR3, is GAGVSQSPSNKVTEKGKDVELRCDPISGHTALYWYRQSLGQGLEFLIYFQGNSAPDKSGLPSDRFSAERTGGSVSTLTIQRTQQEDSAVYLCASSLGAAYNEKLFFGSGTQLSVL.

This clonotype was seen only a few times. The rearrangement links TRBV6-2 or TRBV6-3 to TRBJ2-1; the D gene could be TRBD1 or TRBD2 (5 bases each). Trimming removed 6 bases from V and 7 bases from J, with 16 bases in between. In germline, CDR1 is MNHEY, CDR2 SVGEGT. The CDR3 contains 14 residues. The CDR3 nucleotides are TGTGCCAGCAGGATTACGGGACGGTCAAATGAGCAGTTCTTC. Its protein product is CASRITGRSNEQFF.

This clonotype was detected once. This chain uses TRBV20-1 with TRBJ1-2, with D unclear. Germline V gene sequence: CDR1 DFQATT, CDR2 SNEGSKA (reference sequence). V was clipped by 5 bases and J by 5 bases, with 21 bases between them. This CDR3 contains 15 residues. CDR3 loop: CSAPRGGIPQYGYTF. In DNA form, the CDR3 reads TGCAGTGCTCCCCGAGGCGGGATCCCTCAATATGGCTACACCTTC.

V gene TRBV6-6 combines with J gene TRBJ2-1; TRBD2 agrees at 10 bases. From germline, CDR1 is MNHNY and CDR2 SVGAGI (reference sequence). V was clipped by 6 bases and J by 0 bases; unmatched bases: 2. This CDR3 spans 15 amino acids. CDR3 in amino acids: CASRTSGRSYNEQFF. DNA for the CDR3: TGTGCCAGCAGGACTAGCGGGCGCTCCTACAATGAGCAGTTCTTC.

This clonotype was observed once. The chain recombines TRBV6-6 with TRBJ1-5; TRBD1 matches at 7 bases. The CDR3 length is 17 residues. The V and J ends lost 5 bases and 5 bases, in that order; junction bases with no gene match: 15. The germline V gene encodes CDR1 MNHNY and CDR2 SVGAGI (reference sequence). The CDR3 bases are TGTGCCAGCAGTAAGATGGGACAGTTTATTAGTTATCAGCCCCAGCATTTT. This translates into CASSKMGQFISYQPQHF.

This chain joins TRBV5-1 and TRBJ2-5; 10 bases are a match to TRBD1. The DNA end is a closer match to TRBJ2-7, so the J assignment may be wrong. The CDR3 is 16 amino acids. Germline V CDR1 and CDR2: SGHRS, YFSETQ. The CDR3 sequence: CASSLKSGTGAYEQYF. CDR3 sequence (DNA): TGCGCCAGCAGCTTGAAATCCGGGACAGGGGCATACGAGCAGTACTTC.

As regards this clonotype: An end of the junction differs from the germline gene, which may be a read error. The chain uses TRBV13 and TRBJ2-5, with TRBD1 matching 12 bases. This CDR3 is built from 15 residues. Germline CDR1 reads PRHDT; CDR2 reads FYEKMQ (reference sequence). The CDR3 reads CASSLGTGGVETQYF. The CDR3 DNA is TGTGCCAGCAGCCTAGGGACAGGGGGCGTAGAGACCCAGTACTTC. Combining the CDR3 with reference TRBV13 and TRBJ2-5 gives the whole variable domain AAGVIQSPRHLIKEKRETATLKCYPIPRHDTVYWYQQGPGQDPQFLISFYEKMQSDKGSIPDRFSAQQFSDYHSELNMSSLELGDSALYFCASSLGTGGVETQYFGPGTRLLVL.

The chain has TRBV27 and TRBJ1-5; D gene ambiguous. The CDR3 totals 17 residues. V was clipped by 5 bases and J by 0 bases, with 17 bases between them. CDR1 and CDR2 from the germline V gene are MNHEY and SMNVEV (reference sequence). The DNA of the CDR3 is TGTGCCAGCAGTCCACGGGTCCGTACGAATAGCAATCAGCCCCAGCATTTT. It yields the protein CASSPRVRTNSNQPQHF.

V gene TRBV7-9 combines with J gene TRBJ2-3; either TRBD1 or TRBD2 may supply D (5 bases each). Germline assignment: CDR1 SEHNR and CDR2 FQNEAQ (reference sequence). The V end lost 3 bases, the J end lost 3 bases, and 16 bases lay between the germline ends. CDR3 length: 16 residues. The DNA of the CDR3 is TGTGCCAGCAGCTTGAGGGGCATTCGATCTACAGATACGCAGTATTTT. This sequence encodes CASSLRGIRSTDTQYF.

The CDR3 spells CASSLMGLLQETQYF. CDR3 nucleotides: TGTGCCAGCAGTTTAATGGGACTCCTCCAAGAGACCCAGTACTTC. V usage is TRBV12-3 or TRBV12-4 and J usage is TRBJ2-5, with D tentatively TRBD2 (6 bases). CDR3 length equals 15 residues. V shed 2 bases and J shed 1 base, with 11 bases lying between them.

The V and J genes are TRBV7-2 and TRBJ2-5, with D unresolved. The CDR3 is 15 amino acids. V was clipped by 1 base and J by 2 bases, with 11 bases between them. Germline V gene sequence: CDR1 SGHTA, CDR2 FQGNSA. CDR3 DNA: TGTGCCAGCAGCTTAGGTTCTCGGAATCAAGAGACCCAGTACTTC. Translated: CASSLGSRNQETQYF.

This sequence joins TRBV20-1 and TRBJ2-1; 14 positions agree with TRBD2. The germline V gene encodes CDR1 DFQATT and CDR2 SNEGSKA (reference sequence). The V and J ends lost 6 bases and 0 bases, in that order; junction bases with no gene match: 7. The length of the CDR3 is 17 residues. The CDR3, as DNA: TGCAGTGCCCAGAGGACTAGCGGGGGGAGCTCCTACAATGAGCAGTTCTTC. Translated: CSAQRTSGGSSYNEQFF.